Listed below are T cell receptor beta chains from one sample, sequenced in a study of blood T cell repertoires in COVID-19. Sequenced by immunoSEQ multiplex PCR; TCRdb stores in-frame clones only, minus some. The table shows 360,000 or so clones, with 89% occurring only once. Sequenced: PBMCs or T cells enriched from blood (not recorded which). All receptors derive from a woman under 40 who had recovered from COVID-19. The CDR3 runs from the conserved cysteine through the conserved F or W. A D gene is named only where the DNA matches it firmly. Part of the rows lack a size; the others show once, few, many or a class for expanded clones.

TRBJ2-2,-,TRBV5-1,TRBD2,TGCGCCAGCAGCCCTAGTAGCGGGAGTGCAGCCACCGGGGAGCTGTTTTTT,CASSPSSGSAATGELFF
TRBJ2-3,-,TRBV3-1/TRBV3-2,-,TGTGCCAGCAGCCAAGACCCAGTGGCTAGCACAGATACGCAGTATTTT,CASSQDPVASTDTQYF
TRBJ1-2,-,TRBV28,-,TGTGCCACCTATTGGGGGGGCGTCTATGGCTACACCTTC,CATYWGGVYGYTF
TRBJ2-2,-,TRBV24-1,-,TGTGCCACCAAGGCAGGGTCGGACACCGGGGAGCTGTTTTTT,CATKAGSDTGELFF
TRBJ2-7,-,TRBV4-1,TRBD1,TGCGCCAGCAGCCAAGACGGGACAGGGTTCGGCGAGCAGTACTTC,CASSQDGTGFGEQYF
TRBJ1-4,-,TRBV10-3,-,TGTGCCATCAGTGAGACGGGGAATGAAAAACTGTTTTTT,CAISETGNEKLFF
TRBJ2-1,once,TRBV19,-,TGTGCCAGTATTTTACCAGAAACCAATGAGCAGTTCTTC,CASILPETNEQFF
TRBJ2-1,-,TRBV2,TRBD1,TGTGCCAGCAGGACGACAGGGGGATCGGGTGAGCAGTTCTTC,CASRTTGGSGEQFF
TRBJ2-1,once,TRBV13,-,TGTGCCAGCAGCCTCGGTTCCCTTCGAGTCGGTGAGCAGTTCTTC,CASSLGSLRVGEQFF
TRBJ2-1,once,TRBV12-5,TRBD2,TGTGCTAGTGGGTCTAGCGGGGGATACAATGAGCAGTTCTTC,CASGSSGGYNEQFF
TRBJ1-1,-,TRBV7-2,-,TGTGCCAGCAGCTTAGAATCATTACAGAAGAAGAACACTGAAGCTTTCTTT,CASSLESLQKKNTEAFF
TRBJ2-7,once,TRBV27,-,TGTGCCAGCAGTTCATCATCCGCCAGGCTAACGGAGCAGTACTTC,CASSSSSARLTEQYF
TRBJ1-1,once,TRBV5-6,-,TGTGCCAGCAGCTCCAGGGGCCTTATGAACACTGAAGCTTTCTTT,CASSSRGLMNTEAFF
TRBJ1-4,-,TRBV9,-,TGTGCCAGCAGCACCGGGACAAGGATCGAAAAACTGTTTTTT,CASSTGTRIEKLFF
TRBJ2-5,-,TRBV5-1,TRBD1,TGCGCCAGCAGCCTCGGGACAGAAGAGACCCAGTACTTC,CASSLGTEETQYF
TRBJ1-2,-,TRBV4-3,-,TGCGCCAGCAGCCAGCGGCAGGAGGGGGGCTACACCTTC,CASSQRQEGGYTF
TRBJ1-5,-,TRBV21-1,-,TGTGCCAGCAACGAAGACAGTAATCAGCCCCAGCATTTT,CASNEDSNQPQHF
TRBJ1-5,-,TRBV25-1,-,TGTGCCAGCAGTGACCCCTCCCAGGGGAATCAGCCCCAGCATTTT,CASSDPSQGNQPQHF
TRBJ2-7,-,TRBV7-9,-,TGTGCCAGCAGCCGGACAGACTACTACGAGCAGTACTTC,CASSRTDYYEQYF
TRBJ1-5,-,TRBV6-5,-,TGTGCCAGCAGCTTCGAGGTGGATCAGCCCCAGCATTTT,CASSFEVDQPQHF
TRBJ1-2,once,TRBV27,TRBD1,TGTGCCAGCAGTTTATTGACAGGGGGTGGAAACTATGGCTACACCTTC,CASSLLTGGGNYGYTF
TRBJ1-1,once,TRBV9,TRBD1,TGTGCCAGCAGCAAAACAGGGGGCACTGAAGCTTTCTTT,CASSKTGGTEAFF
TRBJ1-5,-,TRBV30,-,TGTGCCTGGAACGGGGGGGGGAATCAGCCCCAGCATTTT,CAWNGGGNQPQHF
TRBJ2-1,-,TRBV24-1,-,TGTGCCACCAGGTCCCAGGACACAGGTGAGCAGTTCTTC,CATRSQDTGEQFF
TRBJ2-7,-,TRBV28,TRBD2,TGTGCCAGCAAAAGTCTAGCGGGGCAAGCCTACGAGCAGTACTTC,CASKSLAGQAYEQYF
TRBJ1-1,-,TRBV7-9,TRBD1,TGTGCCAGCAGCACAACCTGGGACAGGTCAATCCCTGAAGCTTTCTTT,CASSTTWDRSIPEAFF
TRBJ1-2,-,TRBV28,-,TGTGCCAGCAGTTTCCGGGTCTCGGGGTATGGCTACACCTTC,CASSFRVSGYGYTF
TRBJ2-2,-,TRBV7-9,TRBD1,TGTGCCAGCAGTCCGGGGACAGGGGGGCTCGGGGAGCTGTTTTTT,CASSPGTGGLGELFF
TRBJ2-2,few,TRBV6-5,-,TGTGCCAGCAGAGGCGGCGCGAACACCGGGGAGCTGTTTTTT,CASRGGANTGELFF
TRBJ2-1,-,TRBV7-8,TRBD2,TGTGCCAGCAGCTTATGGCGGGAGGTTCCGTATGAGCAGTTCTTC,CASSLWREVPYEQFF
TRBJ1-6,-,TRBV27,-,TGTGCCAGCAGTCCCTCCACAGGGTCCAATTCACCCCTCCACTTT,CASSPSTGSNSPLHF
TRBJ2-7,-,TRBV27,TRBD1,TGTGCCAGCAGCCTGACAGGGGGCGGATACGAGCAGTACTTC,CASSLTGGGYEQYF
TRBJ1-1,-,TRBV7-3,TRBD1,TGTGCCAGCAGCTTCCGACAGGGGACTGAAGCTTTCTTT,CASSFRQGTEAFF
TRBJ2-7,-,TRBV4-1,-,TGCGCCAGCAGCCAAGTTTTTGGGAGTCTAGCGACCTACGAGCAGTACTTC,CASSQVFGSLATYEQYF
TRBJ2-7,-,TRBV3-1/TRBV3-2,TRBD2,TGTGCCAGCAGCCAAGGCGTTAGCGGGGTCCGTAGGGAGCAGTACTTC,CASSQGVSGVRREQYF
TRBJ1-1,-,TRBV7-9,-,TGTGCCAGCAGCCCCCAGGGGATCTCTGAAGCTTTCTTT,CASSPQGISEAFF
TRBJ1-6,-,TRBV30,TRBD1,TGTGCCTGGGGGAGAGTTGACAGGGGAGGCTCCTATAATTCACCCCTCCACTTT,CAWGRVDRGGSYNSPLHF
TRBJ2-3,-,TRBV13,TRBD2,TGTGCCAGCAGCTTATATATCGTTGGACTAGCGGGAAGCGCAGATACGCAGTATTTT,CASSLYIVGLAGSADTQYF
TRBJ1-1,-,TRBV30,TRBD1,TGTGCCTGGAGTATATGGGGGACAGGGAACACTGAAGCTTTCTTT,CAWSIWGTGNTEAFF